This T cell receptor (beta chain) appears in the sequencing data of a study of blood T cell repertoires in COVID-19. Across the whole study: The samples span acute and convalescent COVID-19 from the United States, Italy and Spain. PBMCs, B-cell-depleted T cells, or T cells provided the cDNA or gDNA that made up the material.

Using immunoSEQ multiplex PCR, the repertoire was profiled, and TCRdb retains in-frame clones only, with some absent. The table records a few hundred thousand clones, approximately 90% of them present only once. The V gene's germline CDR1 is SGHTS and CDR2 YDEGEE. V gave up 4 bases and J gave up 0 bases, with 14 bases separating them. CDR3 size: 16 residues. The sequence was obtained from a man in his late teens or twenties with active or convalescent COVID-19. The chain couples TRBV5-8 to TRBJ2-1; D remains ambiguous. The specimen was peripheral blood. CDR3 protein: CASSHSPHSSYNEQFF. As DNA, the CDR3 is TGTGCCAGCAGCCACTCACCGCATAGCTCCTACAATGAGCAGTTCTTC.